Following are 32 T cell receptor beta chains from one sample sequenced in a study of blood T cell repertoires in COVID-19. The assay was immunoSEQ multiplex PCR, and TCRdb's table has in-frame clones only and misses some. Altogether about 140,000 clones are present, approximately 87% being singletons, with the ten largest covering more than 6.5%. Sample: peripheral blood. The receptors were gathered from a woman aged 50 to 65 with active or convalescent COVID-19.

The chain combines TRBV12-3 or TRBV12-4 with TRBJ2-7, with TRBD1 as a possible D gene (5 bases). The CDR3 totals 13 residues. Deletions cut 6 bases from V and 1 base from J, with 10 bases between. The CDR3 coding sequence is TGTGCCAGCAGCAAGGACACGTCCTACGAGCAGTACTTC. It encodes CASSKDTSYEQYF.

This chain links TRBV28 with TRBJ2-2; the match to TRBD2 covers 9 bases. The trim removed 5 bases at V and 6 bases at J, leaving 7 bases unmatched. CDR1 is MDHEN, CDR2 SYDVKM, per germline. The CDR3 is 15 residues long. The CDR3 is CASSRLAGTSGELFF. Here the CDR3 DNA reads TGTGCCAGCAGTCGTCTAGCGGGAACCTCCGGGGAGCTGTTTTTT. Supplemented by reference TRBV28 and TRBJ2-2, the full variable domain reads DVKVTQSSRYLVKRTGEKVFLECVQDMDHENMFWYRQDPGLGLRLIYFSYDVKMKEKGDIPEGYSVSREKKERFSLILESASTNQTSMYLCASSRLAGTSGELFFGEGSRLTVL.

The V and J genes are TRBV2 and TRBJ1-4; D possibly corresponds to TRBD1 (6 bases). Looked up from germline, CDR1 is SNHLY and CDR2 is FYNNEI. Trimming took off 4 bases at V and 6 bases at J, with 15 bases between the two ends. The CDR3 consists of 15 residues. As DNA, the CDR3 is TGTGCCAGCAGTGCACAGGGTATTCGGGATGAAAAACTGTTTTTT. It is translated as CASSAQGIRDEKLFF.

The chain uses TRBV20-1 and TRBJ2-1, with 12 bases lining up with TRBD1. The trim removed 3 bases at V and 9 bases at J, leaving 9 bases unmatched. Germline V gene data show CDR1 as DFQATT and CDR2 as SNEGSKA (reference sequence). The CDR3 has 15 residues. DNA for the CDR3: TGCAGTGCTAGTCAGGGGGACAGGGGGCTTCGTGAGCAGTTCTTC. It codes for CSASQGDRGLREQFF.

This chain connects TRBV18 to TRBJ1-2; tentatively, D is TRBD1 (5 bases). In germline, CDR1 is KGHSH, CDR2 LQKENI. The CDR3 extends over 15 amino acids. V was shortened by 2 bases and J by 4 bases, with 14 bases between the two germline ends. The CDR3 DNA is TGTGCCAGCTCACCAAGCCAGGGCATTACCTATGGCTACACCTTC. Protein product: CASSPSQGITYGYTF.

The CDR3 DNA reads as TGTGCCAGCAGCCGGGAGGACAGGGCTGAAAAACTGTTTTTT. Its translation: CASSREDRAEKLFF. The chain is built from TRBV9 and TRBJ1-4; 8 nucleotides align to TRBD1. This CDR3 has 14 residues. Germline CDR1 and CDR2: SGDLS and YYNGEE. V lost 4 bases and J lost 7; bases outside the gene matches: 6.

The V call is TRBV6-1, the J call TRBJ1-4; tentative D call: TRBD1 (5 bases). Trimming cost V 6 bases and J 0 bases, with 8 bases left between them. The CDR3 is 14 residues long. CDR1 MNHNS and CDR2 SASEGT come from the germline V gene. The CDR3 bases are TGTGCCAGCAGACAACAGGCAACTAATGAAAAACTGTTTTTT. Amino acid sequence: CASRQQATNEKLFF.

The rearrangement links TRBV3-1 (or the pseudogene TRBV3-2) to TRBJ2-1, with 9 positions matching TRBD2. V dropped 6 bases and J dropped 8; count of bases not matched to a gene: 11. Germline assignment: CDR1 LGHDT and CDR2 YNNKEL (reference sequence). The CDR3 has 15 residues. CDR3 residues: CASSLNAGGPDEQFF. As DNA, the CDR3 is TGTGCCAGCAGTTTGAACGCGGGAGGGCCCGATGAGCAGTTCTTC.

The genes are TRBV11-2 and TRBJ1-2; D is unclear. Germline CDR1 and CDR2: SGHAT and FQNNGV. The CDR3 is 13 amino acids. Trimming took 6 bases from V and 5 from J, leaving 13 bases between them. CDR3 amino acids: CASSLEGGYGYTF. The CDR3 DNA reads TGTGCCAGCAGTTTGGAGGGAGGTTATGGCTACACCTTC.

The chain is built from TRBV19 and TRBJ1-6; TRBD1 agrees at 8 bases. This CDR3 is built from 16 residues. V was pared by 6 bases and J by 3 bases, with 7 bases of the junction left unmatched. Germline CDR1 reads LNHDA; CDR2 reads SQIVND (reference sequence). Here the CDR3 DNA reads TGTGCCAGTAGCGAGGGAGACAGGGGCTATAATTCACCCCTCCACTTT. Protein: CASSEGDRGYNSPLHF.

Only a few counts were recorded for this clone. The V call is TRBV7-9, the J call TRBJ2-7, with 7 bases matching TRBD2. Trimming at V came to 2 bases and at J to 7 bases, leaving 5 bases not matched to a gene. Germline V gene sequence: CDR1 SEHNR, CDR2 FQNEAQ (reference sequence). CDR3 length: 13 residues. CDR3 DNA sequence: TGTGCCAGCAGCTTATCGGAGCGGGGAGAGCAGTACTTC. This encodes CASSLSERGEQYF.

Points on this clone: One end of the junction varies from germline; a read error may be responsible. The rearrangement uses TRBV28 and TRBJ1-3; D is ambiguous. CDR1 MDHEN and CDR2 SYDVKM come from the germline V gene. There are 15 residues in the CDR3. The CDR3 DNA follows: TGTGCCAGCAGCCCACCAGGAGGCTCTGGAAACACCAAATATTTT. Translating gives CASSPPGGSGNTKYF.

This sequence joins TRBV6-5 and TRBJ1-5; D unclear. CDR1 is MNHEY and CDR2 is SVGAGI in the germline V gene. The CDR3 totals 12 residues. Trimming cost V 6 bases and J 7 bases, with 10 bases left between them. The CDR3 DNA follows: TGTGCCAGCAGGAGGACGGGGCAGCCCCAGCATTTT. It specifies CASRRTGQPQHF.

This sequence joins TRBV10-3 and TRBJ1-1; no reliable D call. CDR1 and CDR2 (germline): ENHRY, SYGVKD. The CDR3 runs 13 residues. V lost 10 bases and J lost 4, with 16 bases in between. As DNA, the CDR3 is TGTGCCACCCTTAGCGGGGAGGGCACTGAAGCTTTCTTT. Its protein is CATLSGEGTEAFF.

This chain links TRBV7-9 with TRBJ2-3; TRBD2 aligns across 10 bases. CDR1 and CDR2 from the germline V gene are SEHNR and FQNEAQ (reference sequence). V gave up 5 bases and J gave up 7 bases; unmatched junction bases: 9. The CDR3 consists of 15 residues. The CDR3 spells CASSPPSGSPYTQYF. For the CDR3, the DNA is TGTGCCAGCAGCCCTCCTAGCGGGAGTCCTTATACGCAGTATTTT.

This clone was observed a few times. This chain uses TRBV11-2 with TRBJ1-1; 7 nucleotides match TRBD1. Germline V lookup: CDR1 SGHAT, CDR2 FQNNGV. The CDR3 loop spans 14 amino acids. Trimming cost V 2 bases and J 4 bases; bases outside gene matches: 4. The CDR3 loop is CASSLRPGGTEAFF. DNA of the CDR3: TGTGCCAGCAGCTTAAGGCCAGGGGGCACTGAAGCTTTCTTT.

The chain employs TRBV27 and TRBJ2-1; TRBD2 matches 7 bases. Germline V lookup: CDR1 MNHEY, CDR2 SMNVEV (reference sequence). The CDR3 has 15 residues. J lost 6 bases, V lost 5 bases, and 10 bases had no gene match. The CDR3 protein is CASSPRLAHGNEQFF. CDR3 DNA: TGTGCCAGCAGTCCCCGACTAGCCCATGGCAATGAGCAGTTCTTC.

The CDR3 region has the DNA TGTGCCAGCAGTGATAGGCTAGATACTGAGCAGTTCTTC. Translating it yields CASSDRLDTEQFF. The chain recombines TRBV25-1 with TRBJ2-1; D remains unclear. Germline V gene lookup returns CDR1 MGHDK and CDR2 SYGVNS. The CDR3 runs 13 residues. The germline V and J ends were trimmed by 3 bases and 9 bases, with 12 bases remaining between them.

The CDR3 DNA sequence: TGTGCCAGCAGCTTCCCAACAGGGCTTGTCGGAAACACCATATATTTT. Protein product: CASSFPTGLVGNTIYF. This chain uses TRBV11-2 with TRBJ1-3; D may be TRBD1 (6 bases). The germline V gene encodes CDR1 SGHAT and CDR2 FQNNGV. The CDR3 has 16 amino acids. With 3 bases removed from V and 4 bases from J, the gap between germline ends came to 16 bases.

This chain links TRBV9 with TRBJ1-3; no definite D call. The CDR3 extends over 14 amino acids. Trimming took off 2 bases at V and 1 base at J, with 7 bases between the two ends. The germline V gene has CDR1 SGDLS and CDR2 YYNGEE. The CDR3 protein is CASSVETSGNTIYF. The CDR3 DNA reads as TGTGCCAGCAGCGTCGAGACATCTGGAAACACCATATATTTT.

DNA of the CDR3: TGTGCCAGCAGCCACCGACAGGGAAGGAACACTGAAGCTTTCTTT. Translation: CASSHRQGRNTEAFF. V is TRBV14 and J is TRBJ1-1, with TRBD1 identical over 7 bases. There are 15 residues in the CDR3. V lost 3 bases and J lost 1; bases outside the gene matches: 5. The germline gives CDR1 SGHDN, CDR2 FVKESK.

A note on this clone: Other DNA sequences within the sample encode an identical CDR3. The chain has TRBV4-2 and TRBJ2-7; weak D call: TRBD1 (6 bases). Trimming removed 0 bases at V and 0 bases at J, with 6 bases between. This CDR3 is built from 14 residues. Germline V gene sequence: CDR1 LGHNA, CDR2 YNFKEQ. The CDR3 loop is CASSQEDSSYEQYF. DNA for the CDR3: TGTGCCAGCAGCCAAGAGGACAGCTCCTACGAGCAGTACTTC.

J is TRBJ2-7 and V is TRBV7-9; 10 nucleotides line up with TRBD1. V dropped 5 bases and J dropped 7; count of bases not matched to a gene: 11. Germline V CDR1 and CDR2: SEHNR, FQNEAQ (reference sequence). The CDR3 is 15 amino acids. CDR3 in amino acids: CASSSPGTGVDEQYF. CDR3 nucleotide sequence: TGTGCCAGCAGCAGCCCCGGGACAGGGGTGGATGAGCAGTACTTC.

The chain recombines TRBV5-6 with TRBJ1-1; 7 positions match TRBD1. The junction had 10 bases not matched to a gene; V was cut back by 4 bases and J by 4 bases. The CDR3 is made up of 15 amino acids. CDR1 is SGHDT and CDR2 is YYEEEE in the germline V gene. CDR3 bases: TGTGCCAGCAGCCTGGGGGTCAAGGGGGCCACTGAAGCTTTCTTT. This codes for CASSLGVKGATEAFF. Drawing the rest from reference TRBV5-6 and TRBJ1-1, the complete variable domain is DAGVTQSPTHLIKTRGQQVTLRCSPKSGHDTVSWYQQALGQGPQFIFQYYEEEERQRGNFPDRFSGHQFPNYSSELNVNALLLGDSALYLCASSLGVKGATEAFFGQGTRLTVV.

The V and J genes are TRBV7-2 and TRBJ1-3, with 7 bases matching TRBD1. V was pared by 3 bases and J by 6 bases, with 5 bases of the junction left unmatched. Per germline, CDR1 SGHTA and CDR2 FQGNSA. CDR3 length equals 14 residues. CDR3 DNA sequence: TGTGCCAGCAGCTTGGGACAGATGTTAAACACCATATATTTT. It yields the protein CASSLGQMLNTIYF.

This chain joins TRBV6-5 and TRBJ1-2; no clear D. Looked up from germline, CDR1 is MNHEY and CDR2 is SVGAGI. The CDR3 runs to 12 residues. V gave up 4 bases and J gave up 7 bases, with 10 bases separating them. CDR3 sequence reads: CASSSSQVGYTF. The CDR3 coding sequence is TGTGCCAGCAGTTCGTCTCAGGTTGGCTACACCTTC.

The chain recombines TRBV6-2 or TRBV6-3 with TRBJ1-2; 9 positions match TRBD1. CDR3 size: 16 residues. CDR1 MNHEY and CDR2 SVGEGT come from the germline V gene. V shed 2 bases, J shed 5 bases, and the junction held 9 bases outside the gene matches. The CDR3 coding sequence is TGTGCCAGCAGTTACAACCGGGACAGGGTCGGATATGGCTACACCTTC. This translates into CASSYNRDRVGYGYTF.

This clone has more than one count but fewer than ten. V gene TRBV5-5 combines with J gene TRBJ2-6; D ambiguous. V gave up 1 base and J gave up 0 bases, with 8 bases separating them. Germline V lookup: CDR1 SGHKS, CDR2 YYEKEE (reference sequence). The CDR3 is 16 residues long. The CDR3 here is CASSLRQVSGANVLTF. The CDR3 DNA sequence: TGTGCCAGCAGCTTGCGGCAGGTCTCTGGGGCCAACGTCCTGACTTTC.

The rearrangement links TRBV6-4 to TRBJ2-1; tentatively, D is TRBD1 (6 bases). Germline V gene sequence: CDR1 MRHNA, CDR2 SNTAGT. CDR3 length: 13 amino acids. Trimming removed 3 bases at V and 4 bases at J, with 7 bases between. The CDR3 DNA follows: TGTGCCAGCAGTGATGGACAGTACAATGAGCAGTTCTTC. Its translation: CASSDGQYNEQFF.

V gene TRBV5-4 combines with J gene TRBJ2-7, with 7 bases matching TRBD2. The CDR3 covers 13 residues. Germline lookup yields CDR1 SGHNT and CDR2 YYREEE (reference sequence). V shed 3 bases and J 2 bases; nucleotides not matched to a gene: 2. The CDR3 coding sequence is TGTGCCAGCAGCTCCGGACTAGCCTACGAGCAGTACTTC. This gives the protein CASSSGLAYEQYF.

This clone came up once. This rearrangement joins TRBV3-1 (or the pseudogene TRBV3-2) to TRBJ1-3; tentative D call: TRBD1 (6 bases). The V gene's germline CDR1 is LGHDT and CDR2 YNNKEL (reference sequence). Trimming pared 7 bases from V and 2 bases from J, leaving 15 bases between. The CDR3 sequence is 15 residues long. This CDR3 is CASTPGGAPGNTIYF. The CDR3 nucleotides are TGTGCCAGCACCCCGGGGGGGGCTCCTGGAAACACCATATATTTT.

This chain joins TRBV5-4 and TRBJ1-4; 8 nucleotides align to TRBD1. V lost 4 bases and J lost 8; bases outside the gene matches: 7. Looked up from germline, CDR1 is SGHNT and CDR2 is YYREEE (reference sequence). The CDR3 is made up of 14 amino acids. CDR3 coding DNA: TGTGCCAGCAGCCGACAGGGGTTAAACGAAAAACTGTTTTTT. The encoded protein is CASSRQGLNEKLFF.